This T cell receptor beta chain is from a study of Tregs in tolerant kidney transplant recipients. In the case of this clone: Antigen unknown. The read terminates 3 residues ahead of where the CDR3 ends, so the germline J gene completes it.

Profiling relied on immunoSEQ multiplex PCR, and the TCRdb table lists in-frame clones only, not all of them. The listing contains about 48,000 clones. Germline V CDR1 and CDR2: KGHSH, LQKENI. V trimming: 3 bases; J trimming: 6 bases; junction bases outside the gene matches: 1. This CDR3 has 14 amino acids. Study-wide points: Biological reproducibility was not directly addressed, but technical replication error appeared minimal. Tregs expanded with activated donor B cells seemed most donor-specific. Few patients were studied, so findings need validation in larger groups.

The V and J genes are TRBV18 and TRBJ1-4; TRBD1 matches 10 bases. This TCR came from a human donor who received a combined kidney and bone marrow transplant. Material: CD4+ T cells from blood, obtained before the transplant. Partial CDR3 DNA: TGTGCCAGCTCACCCGGGACAGGGGATGAAAAA. Translating gives CASSPGTGDEK. From start to end, the CDR3 is CASSPGTGDEKLFF.